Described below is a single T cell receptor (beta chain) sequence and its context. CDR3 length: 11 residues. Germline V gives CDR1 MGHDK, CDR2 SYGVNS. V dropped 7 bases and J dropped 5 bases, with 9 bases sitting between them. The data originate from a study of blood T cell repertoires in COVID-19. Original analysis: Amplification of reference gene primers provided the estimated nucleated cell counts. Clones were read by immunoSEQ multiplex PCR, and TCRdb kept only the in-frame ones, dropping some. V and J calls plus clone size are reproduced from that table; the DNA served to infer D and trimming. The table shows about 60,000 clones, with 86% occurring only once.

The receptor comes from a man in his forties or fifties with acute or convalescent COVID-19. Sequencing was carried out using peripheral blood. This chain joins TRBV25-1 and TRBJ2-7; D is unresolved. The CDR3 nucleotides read TGTGCCAGCACTCTTTCGGACGAGCAGTACTTC. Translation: CASTLSDEQYF.